This T cell receptor (beta chain) is drawn from a study of OX40 agonist ivuxolimab in advanced cancers. For the wider study: The costimulatory receptor OX40 (CD134) was targeted by ivuxolimab, a fully human IgG2 agonistic monoclonal antibody. Intravenous ivuxolimab was administered to patients every 2 weeks at six dose levels: 0.01, 0.1, 0.3, 1.5, 3 and 10 mg/kg. Of the 50 to 55 dose-escalation patients, hepatocellular carcinoma was present in about 19, melanoma in roughly 15, renal cell carcinoma in 9 and head and neck cancer in 9. In the dose-escalation cohort, 70% to 90% of patients were male, and the mean age was 60 years with a range of roughly 23 to 79. Patients were allowed to have had prior anti-PD-1, anti-PD-L1 or anti-CTLA-4 therapy, and approximately 40% of the dose-escalation patients had previously received checkpoint inhibitors. Partial responses occurred in three dose-escalation patients, of whom one had hepatocellular carcinoma and two had cutaneous melanoma. Peripheral TCRbeta sequencing was intended to test whether TCR sequence diversity was altered and clonal T-cell expansion was caused by ivuxolimab. The paper reports the monotherapy dose-escalation portion (N ≈ 52 patients) of the phase I ivuxolimab trial.

From the germline V gene, CDR1 is MNHNS and CDR2 is SASEGT. Counted from cysteine to phenylalanine, this CDR3 has 17 amino acids. Here the CDR3 DNA is all that survives: 51 bases in frame from base 1. At the junction V is shortened by 2 bases and J by 2 bases; bases outside the gene matches: 10. Genomic DNA was extracted from sorted cells for sequencing of the TCRbeta CDR3 region. TCRbeta CDR3 regions were sequenced using the immunoSEQ Assay. Held by TCRdb, this immuneACCESS table contains in-frame sequences only and omits some clones. Under half of the omission traces to an unresolved V gene where checked; the cause of the rest is unknown. Across this sample there are around 57,000 clones, with approximately 92% seen only once. The leading ten clones occupy approximately 23% of the sample. The trial excluded patients who had a history of autoimmune disease or who were on systemic immunosuppression. In every dose cohort, peripheral blood was drawn for TCR sequencing at baseline, cycle 4 day 1, and cycle 7 day 1. The samples were drawn from a first-in-human, open-label, multicenter phase I dose-escalation trial of ivuxolimab. Adults with locally advanced or metastatic head and neck squamous cell, hepatocellular, melanoma or renal cell carcinoma were enrolled in the trial. Before TCR sequencing, CD4+ and CD8+ T cells were separately sorted from peripheral blood.

The paper as a whole reports these results and caveats: Which antigens the clonally expanded peripheral T cells were specific for was not determined. In the 0.1-3.0 mg/kg groups, partial responders were among the patients with the lowest normalized peripheral clonal expansion, particularly in CD8+ T cells. Clonal expansion of both CD4+ and CD8+ blood T cells was observed from baseline to week 6 at doses 0.1 to 3.0 mg/kg. Low levels of normalized T-cell clonal expansion were also seen in some patients who did not respond. On average, CD8+ T cells showed more expanded clones than CD4+ T cells after ivuxolimab.

In regard to this clone: Its antigen specificity is not known. Base qualities were left out, and no much larger clone turns up one base away.

The TCR comes from an adult with an advanced solid tumor such as melanoma, head and neck, liver or kidney cancer. Sample: CD4+ or CD8+ T cells sorted from blood, taken in a trial of the OX40 agonist ivuxolimab. Recombination connected TRBV6-1 to TRBJ2-3, and TRBD2 aligns with 7 junction nucleotides. DNA sequence: TGTGCCAGCAGTGAACAGGTGGTGCGGGGGTACACAGATACGCAGTATTTT. It specifies CASSEQVVRGYTDTQYF.